A selection of T cell receptor beta chains follows, all from one sample in a study of blood T cell repertoires in COVID-19. TCRdb's table, derived via immunoSEQ multiplex PCR, lists solely in-frame clones and lacks some. The table includes 90,000 to 120,000 clones, about 80% detected once. The sample comprised peripheral blood. The receptors stem from a man between 65 and 85 years old with acute or convalescent COVID-19. Both conserved end residues are part of each CDR3. Fields, in order: V gene, D gene, J gene, CDR3 length, clone size, CDR3 protein, CDR3 DNA. The D gene is left open where the match is weak. A row's size may be missing; if present it is once, few, many or a size class.

v_gene: TRBV29-1; d_gene: TRBD1; j_gene: TRBJ1-2; len: 12; abundance: -; CDR3aa: CSVPGTAYGYTF; CDR3nt: TGCAGCGTCCCCGGGACAGCTTATGGCTACACCTTC
v_gene: TRBV11-2; d_gene: -; j_gene: TRBJ2-7; len: 12; abundance: few; CDR3aa: CASSSEGAGSQF; CDR3nt: TGTGCCAGCAGCTCAGAAGGCGCAGGTTCCCAATTC
v_gene: TRBV18; d_gene: TRBD2; j_gene: TRBJ2-1; len: 20; abundance: -; CDR3aa: CASSTLPSSGGASSYNEQFF; CDR3nt: TGTGCCAGCTCGACCCTACCATCTAGCGGGGGGGCCTCCTCCTACAATGAGCAGTTCTTC
v_gene: TRBV2; d_gene: TRBD1; j_gene: TRBJ1-4; len: 15; abundance: -; CDR3aa: CASSEETGDNEKLFF; CDR3nt: TGTGCCAGCAGTGAAGAGACAGGGGATAATGAAAAACTGTTTTTT
v_gene: TRBV19; d_gene: -; j_gene: TRBJ1-1; len: 14; abundance: -; CDR3aa: CASHSRHSNTEAFF; CDR3nt: TGTGCCTCCCATAGCCGTCATTCGAACACTGAAGCTTTCTTT
v_gene: TRBV9; d_gene: -; j_gene: TRBJ1-2; len: 12; abundance: -; CDR3aa: CASSGIGGGYTF; CDR3nt: TGTGCCAGCAGCGGGATTGGAGGGGGCTACACCTTC
v_gene: TRBV27; d_gene: TRBD2; j_gene: TRBJ2-1; len: 14; abundance: -; CDR3aa: CASSSGSGTNEQFF; CDR3nt: TGTGCCAGCAGTTCAGGTAGCGGGACCAATGAGCAGTTCTTC
v_gene: TRBV10-1; d_gene: TRBD1; j_gene: TRBJ2-1; len: 19; abundance: once; CDR3aa: CASSKGQGAIESSYNEQFF; CDR3nt: TGCGCCAGCAGTAAAGGACAGGGGGCGATTGAGAGCTCCTACAATGAGCAGTTCTTC
v_gene: TRBV27; d_gene: TRBD1; j_gene: TRBJ2-7; len: 14; abundance: many; CDR3aa: CASSLQGANYEQYF; CDR3nt: TGTGCCAGCAGTCTACAGGGGGCTAACTACGAGCAGTACTTC
v_gene: TRBV18; d_gene: TRBD1; j_gene: TRBJ1-5; len: 16; abundance: -; CDR3aa: CASSPPTGGVDQPQHF; CDR3nt: TGTGCCAGCTCACCACCGACAGGGGGGGTCGATCAGCCCCAGCATTTT
v_gene: TRBV5-6; d_gene: -; j_gene: TRBJ2-7; len: 16; abundance: once; CDR3aa: CASSLASWGSTYEQYF; CDR3nt: TGTGCCAGCAGCTTGGCGTCGTGGGGCTCGACCTACGAGCAGTACTTC
v_gene: TRBV11-3; d_gene: -; j_gene: TRBJ2-2; len: 15; abundance: -; CDR3aa: CASSLGSGDDGELFF; CDR3nt: TGTGCCAGCAGCTTAGGGTCGGGGGACGACGGGGAGCTGTTTTTT
v_gene: TRBV7-6; d_gene: -; j_gene: TRBJ1-2; len: 14; abundance: -; CDR3aa: CASSLDSANYGYTF; CDR3nt: TGTGCCAGCAGCTTGGACAGTGCTAACTATGGCTACACCTTC
v_gene: TRBV18; d_gene: -; j_gene: TRBJ2-1; len: 15; abundance: -; CDR3aa: CASSPPTPSYNEQFF; CDR3nt: TGTGCCAGCTCACCACCTACTCCCTCCTACAATGAGCAGTTCTTC
v_gene: TRBV5-1; d_gene: -; j_gene: TRBJ2-5; len: 15; abundance: once; CDR3aa: CASSSGMVAGETQYF; CDR3nt: TGCGCCAGCAGCTCAGGGATGGTAGCCGGAGAGACCCAGTACTTC
v_gene: TRBV5-1; d_gene: -; j_gene: TRBJ1-4; len: 13; abundance: -; CDR3aa: CASSPGQDEKLFF; CDR3nt: TGCGCCAGCAGCCCTGGACAAGATGAAAAACTGTTTTTT
v_gene: TRBV7-9; d_gene: -; j_gene: TRBJ1-1; len: 14; abundance: once; CDR3aa: CASSFGQRNTEAFF; CDR3nt: TGTGCCAGCAGCTTCGGACAGAGGAACACTGAAGCTTTCTTT
v_gene: TRBV24-1; d_gene: TRBD1; j_gene: TRBJ2-1; len: 15; abundance: -; CDR3aa: CATSDPQGSYNEQFF; CDR3nt: TGTGCCACCAGTGATCCACAGGGGTCCTACAATGAGCAGTTCTTC
v_gene: TRBV12-3/TRBV12-4; d_gene: TRBD1; j_gene: TRBJ1-2; len: 12; abundance: -; CDR3aa: CASSSGGYGYTF; CDR3nt: TGTGCCAGCAGTTCAGGGGGCTATGGCTACACCTTC
v_gene: TRBV19; d_gene: -; j_gene: TRBJ2-7; len: 13; abundance: few; CDR3aa: CASSMNRAGEQYF; CDR3nt: TGTGCCAGTAGTATGAACAGGGCCGGCGAGCAGTACTTC
v_gene: TRBV11-2; d_gene: -; j_gene: TRBJ1-4; len: 17; abundance: -; CDR3aa: CASSLGGGVATNEKLFF; CDR3nt: TGTGCCAGCAGCTTAGGAGGGGGGGTTGCAACTAATGAAAAACTGTTTTTT
v_gene: TRBV19; d_gene: -; j_gene: TRBJ1-5; len: 15; abundance: -; CDR3aa: CASSIGYSSNQPQHF; CDR3nt: TGTGCCAGTAGTATAGGGTACAGTAGCAATCAGCCCCAGCATTTT
v_gene: TRBV4-1; d_gene: -; j_gene: TRBJ2-5; len: 14; abundance: few; CDR3aa: CASSQDVSQETQYF; CDR3nt: TGCGCCAGCAGCCAAGATGTATCGCAAGAGACCCAGTACTTC
v_gene: TRBV6-5; d_gene: -; j_gene: TRBJ2-3; len: 13; abundance: -; CDR3aa: CASRGSAADTQYF; CDR3nt: TGCGCCAGCAGAGGGAGCGCGGCAGATACGCAGTATTTT
v_gene: TRBV12-5; d_gene: -; j_gene: TRBJ2-1; len: 15; abundance: few; CDR3aa: CASGPGDSSIHEQFF; CDR3nt: TGTGCTAGTGGTCCCGGAGACTCCTCTATTCATGAGCAGTTCTTC
v_gene: TRBV6-5; d_gene: TRBD1; j_gene: TRBJ2-3; len: 14; abundance: -; CDR3aa: CASSSTGDEDTQYF; CDR3nt: TGTGCCAGCAGTTCGACAGGGGACGAAGATACGCAGTATTTT
v_gene: TRBV6-5; d_gene: TRBD2; j_gene: TRBJ2-7; len: 15; abundance: -; CDR3aa: CASTADGRSSYEQYF; CDR3nt: TGTGCCAGCACCGCGGACGGGAGGAGCTCCTACGAGCAGTACTTC
v_gene: TRBV11-3; d_gene: -; j_gene: TRBJ1-1; len: 13; abundance: -; CDR3aa: CASSSGQNTEAFF; CDR3nt: TGTGCCAGCAGCTCGGGACAGAACACTGAAGCTTTCTTT
v_gene: TRBV11-2; d_gene: -; j_gene: TRBJ1-1; len: 15; abundance: -; CDR3aa: CASSPRQDRGTEAFF; CDR3nt: TGTGCCAGCAGCCCACGACAGGACCGGGGCACTGAAGCTTTCTTT
v_gene: TRBV10-1; d_gene: -; j_gene: TRBJ2-2; len: 14; abundance: -; CDR3aa: CASSDDLDTGELFF; CDR3nt: TGCGCCAGCAGTGACGACTTGGATACCGGGGAGCTGTTTTTT
v_gene: TRBV6-5; d_gene: TRBD1; j_gene: TRBJ1-2; len: 12; abundance: -; CDR3aa: CASIGQASGYTF; CDR3nt: TGTGCCAGCATCGGACAGGCGAGTGGCTACACCTTC
v_gene: TRBV7-9; d_gene: TRBD1; j_gene: TRBJ1-5; len: 15; abundance: -; CDR3aa: CASSVGTGSNQPQHF; CDR3nt: TGTGCCAGCAGCGTCGGGACAGGGAGCAATCAGCCCCAGCATTTT
v_gene: TRBV19; d_gene: TRBD1; j_gene: TRBJ1-1; len: 15; abundance: few; CDR3aa: CASSTRTGVNTEAFF; CDR3nt: TGTGCCAGTAGTACCAGGACAGGGGTGAACACTGAAGCTTTCTTT
v_gene: TRBV7-9; d_gene: TRBD2; j_gene: TRBJ2-5; len: 17; abundance: -; CDR3aa: CASSLYGGGGVQETQYF; CDR3nt: TGTGCCAGCAGCTTATACGGCGGCGGGGGGGTCCAAGAGACCCAGTACTTC
v_gene: TRBV6-2/TRBV6-3; d_gene: -; j_gene: TRBJ2-5; len: 12; abundance: -; CDR3aa: CASSDTTETQYF; CDR3nt: TGTGCCAGCAGTGACACGACAGAGACCCAGTACTTC
v_gene: TRBV18; d_gene: TRBD1; j_gene: TRBJ1-2; len: 16; abundance: -; CDR3aa: CASSPGSDRVNYGYTF; CDR3nt: TGTGCCAGCTCACCGGGCTCAGACAGGGTTAACTATGGCTACACCTTC
v_gene: TRBV6-2/TRBV6-3; d_gene: TRBD2; j_gene: TRBJ2-2; len: 19; abundance: many; CDR3aa: CASSPHPTSGGSNTGELFF; CDR3nt: TGTGCCAGCAGTCCCCACCCGACTAGCGGGGGGTCGAACACCGGGGAGCTGTTTTTT
v_gene: TRBV7-9; d_gene: -; j_gene: TRBJ1-5; len: 13; abundance: -; CDR3aa: CASSLARGQPQHF; CDR3nt: TGTGCCAGCAGCTTAGCCAGGGGTCAGCCCCAGCATTTT
v_gene: TRBV7-8; d_gene: -; j_gene: TRBJ1-5; len: 17; abundance: -; CDR3aa: CASSPRESGVGNQPQHF; CDR3nt: TGTGCCAGCAGCCCCCGGGAGTCCGGGGTCGGCAATCAGCCCCAGCATTTT
v_gene: TRBV6-5; d_gene: -; j_gene: TRBJ2-1; len: 13; abundance: -; CDR3aa: CASSFSRDYEQFF; CDR3nt: TGTGCCAGCAGTTTCTCCAGGGACTATGAGCAGTTCTTC
v_gene: TRBV5-1; d_gene: TRBD2; j_gene: TRBJ2-7; len: 14; abundance: -; CDR3aa: CASSQRGTIYEQYF; CDR3nt: TGCGCCAGCAGCCAGCGGGGGACGATCTACGAGCAGTACTTC
v_gene: TRBV19; d_gene: TRBD1; j_gene: TRBJ1-4; len: 15; abundance: -; CDR3aa: CASSIGGTAQQELFF; CDR3nt: TGTGCCAGTAGTATAGGGGGGACAGCCCAACAAGAACTGTTTTTT
v_gene: TRBV9; d_gene: -; j_gene: TRBJ1-5; len: 15; abundance: -; CDR3aa: CASSVGGNRAEPQHF; CDR3nt: TGTGCCAGCAGCGTAGGGGGGAACAGGGCTGAGCCCCAGCATTTT
v_gene: TRBV29-1; d_gene: -; j_gene: TRBJ1-2; len: 14; abundance: large; CDR3aa: CSVERDRGNYGYTF; CDR3nt: TGCAGCGTTGAAAGGGACCGGGGGAACTATGGCTACACCTTC
v_gene: TRBV2; d_gene: TRBD1; j_gene: TRBJ1-6; len: 13; abundance: -; CDR3aa: CASLQGASSPLHF; CDR3nt: TGTGCCAGCTTGCAGGGGGCATCTTCACCCCTCCACTTT
v_gene: TRBV19; d_gene: -; j_gene: TRBJ1-1; len: 14; abundance: few; CDR3aa: CASSMWGSGRRAFF; CDR3nt: TGTGCCAGTAGTATGTGGGGTTCTGGGAGGAGAGCTTTCTTT
v_gene: TRBV5-5; d_gene: -; j_gene: TRBJ2-5; len: 14; abundance: few; CDR3aa: CASALATGGETQYF; CDR3nt: TGTGCCTCAGCCCTGGCTACCGGGGGAGAGACCCAGTACTTC
v_gene: TRBV7-9; d_gene: TRBD1; j_gene: TRBJ2-7; len: 14; abundance: -; CDR3aa: CASSLNQGAHEQYF; CDR3nt: TGTGCCAGCAGCTTAAATCAGGGGGCCCACGAGCAGTACTTC
v_gene: TRBV19; d_gene: TRBD1; j_gene: TRBJ1-5; len: 15; abundance: -; CDR3aa: CASSKQGQGNQPQHF; CDR3nt: TGTGCCAGTAGTAAACAAGGACAGGGGAATCAGCCCCAGCATTTT
v_gene: TRBV7-8; d_gene: -; j_gene: TRBJ1-2; len: 16; abundance: once; CDR3aa: CASSLGGVQGNYGYTF; CDR3nt: TGTGCCAGCAGCTTAGGGGGAGTACAGGGTAACTATGGCTACACCTTC
v_gene: TRBV19; d_gene: -; j_gene: TRBJ1-6; len: 15; abundance: -; CDR3aa: CASSALSSYNSPLHF; CDR3nt: TGTGCCAGTAGTGCCCTGAGCTCCTATAATTCACCCCTCCACTTT
v_gene: TRBV7-9; d_gene: -; j_gene: TRBJ2-1; len: 15; abundance: -; CDR3aa: CASSSIDRNYNEQFF; CDR3nt: TGTGCCAGCAGCTCCATCGACAGAAACTACAATGAGCAGTTCTTC
v_gene: TRBV27; d_gene: -; j_gene: TRBJ1-1; len: 14; abundance: few; CDR3aa: CASSSAGWNTEAFF; CDR3nt: TGTGCCAGCAGTTCCGCGGGATGGAACACTGAAGCTTTCTTT
v_gene: TRBV5-1; d_gene: TRBD1; j_gene: TRBJ1-1; len: 14; abundance: -; CDR3aa: CASSLGQGATEAFF; CDR3nt: TGCGCCAGCAGCTTGGGGCAGGGGGCCACTGAAGCTTTCTTT
v_gene: TRBV15; d_gene: -; j_gene: TRBJ2-3; len: 14; abundance: -; CDR3aa: CATRGGWSTDTQYF; CDR3nt: TGTGCCACCAGAGGCGGGTGGAGCACAGATACGCAGTATTTT
v_gene: TRBV18; d_gene: -; j_gene: TRBJ2-7; len: 14; abundance: few; CDR3aa: CASSPGGETYEQYF; CDR3nt: TGTGCCAGCTCACCGGGAGGAGAGACCTACGAGCAGTACTTC
v_gene: TRBV6-5; d_gene: -; j_gene: TRBJ1-5; len: 16; abundance: -; CDR3aa: CASSYSSQGSNQPQHF; CDR3nt: TGTGCCAGCAGTTACTCGAGTCAGGGGAGCAATCAGCCCCAGCATTTT
v_gene: TRBV7-2; d_gene: -; j_gene: TRBJ2-7; len: 12; abundance: -; CDR3aa: CASSSDRYEQYF; CDR3nt: TGTGCCAGCAGCTCGGACAGATACGAGCAGTACTTC
v_gene: TRBV6-2/TRBV6-3; d_gene: -; j_gene: TRBJ1-5; len: 17; abundance: few; CDR3aa: CASSYTQGRASNQPQHF; CDR3nt: TGTGCCAGCAGTTACACTCAGGGGCGGGCGAGCAATCAGCCCCAGCATTTT